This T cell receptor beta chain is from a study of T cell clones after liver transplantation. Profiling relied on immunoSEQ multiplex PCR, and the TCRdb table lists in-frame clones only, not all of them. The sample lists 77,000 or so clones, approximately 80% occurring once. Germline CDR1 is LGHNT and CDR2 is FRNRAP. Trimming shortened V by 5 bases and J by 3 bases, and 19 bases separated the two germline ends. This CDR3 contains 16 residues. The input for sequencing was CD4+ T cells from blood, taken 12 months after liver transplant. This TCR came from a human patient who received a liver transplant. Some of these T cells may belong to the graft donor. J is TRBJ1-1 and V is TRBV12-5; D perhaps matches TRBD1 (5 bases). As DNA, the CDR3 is TGTGCTAGTGGTACCCATGGTAGGGGTGGGGACACTGAAGCTTTCTTT. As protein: CASGTHGRGGDTEAFF.